This record looks at one T cell receptor (beta chain) sequence and its context. Antigen: not known. The data were obtained in a study of Ad26.COV2.S vaccination and SARS-CoV-2 variants. Stated treatment: some 20 received Ad26.COV2.S at low or high dose, single or two shots; five or six received placebo; per-sample allocation not given. Sampling was done on day 63 after the first vaccine or placebo injection. Study conclusions and caveats: CD8+ and CD4+ T cells specific for spike reportedly responded with substantial breadth after vaccination.

The repertoire was sequenced with immunoSEQ multiplex PCR; TCRdb's copy has only in-frame clones and lacks some. The table has 300,000 to 350,000 clones, roughly 90% seen once. In germline, CDR1 is SGHTA, CDR2 FQGTGA. The CDR3 extends over 17 amino acids. Trimming left V 0 bases short and J 9 bases short, with 21 bases between. The specimen comprised peripheral blood, sampled in a trial of Ad26.COV2.S vaccine versus placebo. This sequence originates from a person between 18 and 65 years old who received the Ad26.COV2.S COVID-19 vaccine or a placebo. This sequence joins TRBV7-3 and TRBJ2-1; D remains unclear. CDR3 residues: CASSLTSPGIAFSEQFF. The CDR3 nucleotides read TGTGCCAGCAGCTTAACCTCCCCTGGCATAGCATTCAGTGAGCAGTTCTTC.